The clone carrying this T cell receptor (beta chain) came up many times. Its specificity is unknown. The source material, RNA transcripts, was used to amplify TCR beta CDR3 regions. The TCR CDR3 was amplified in a first-round RT-PCR using the HTBI primer set. Each CDR3 protein gets one entry after TCRdb re-called the multiplex PCR reads with MiXCR. The sample lists around 350,000 distinct CDR3 sequences; about 18% were seen once. Deletions cut 3 bases from V and 6 bases from J, with 12 bases between. The germline V gene has CDR1 MGHDK and CDR2 SYGVNS. The CDR3 contains 13 residues. Patients counted as stable if ophthalmopathy did not develop within 18 months. Lactation, pregnancy, other autoimmune disease or uncontrolled infection excluded patients. From more than 8 ml of fresh peripheral blood, PBMCs were isolated. This sample is part of a study of T cells in Graves' hyperthyroidism and ophthalmopathy. The study's findings and limits: The majority of expanded thyroid clonotypes above 0.001 also appeared in blood.

The chain couples TRBV25-1 to TRBJ2-7, with D perhaps matching TRBD2 (7 bases). The clonotype comes from a woman aged 18-29 years with Graves' hyperthyroidism. The sample was blood. CDR3 coding DNA: TGTGCCAGCAGTGATACGGGGGGCCCCGAGCAGTACTTC. It yields the protein CASSDTGGPEQYF.